The 6 T cell receptor beta chains given below trace back to one sample, sequenced in a study of T cell responses to AZD1222 COVID-19 vaccine. Only in-frame clones appear in the TCRdb table, and some are missing; sequencing was by immunoSEQ multiplex PCR. Here the sample spans 100,000 to 150,000 clones, roughly 91% being singletons. The sample consisted of peripheral blood, taken on day 0 of MenACWY control vaccination. All receptors derive from an adult in good health.

V and J are TRBV3-1 (or the pseudogene TRBV3-2) and TRBJ1-5; 7 bases are a match to TRBD1. J lost 7 bases, V lost 4 bases, and 10 bases had no gene match. Per germline, CDR1 LGHDT and CDR2 YNNKEL (reference sequence). The CDR3 runs to 15 residues. The CDR3 spells CASSPYGQADQPQHF. The CDR3, as DNA: TGTGCCAGCAGCCCCTATGGACAGGCCGACCAGCCCCAGCATTTT.

V and J are TRBV4-1 and TRBJ2-3; 13 nucleotides align to TRBD2. The germline V gene has CDR1 MGHRA and CDR2 YSYEKL. The CDR3 runs 17 residues. The V segment lost 4 bases and the J segment 0 bases; nucleotides outside the gene matches: 4. CDR3 in amino acids: CASSPGLAGQSTDTQYF. DNA of the CDR3: TGCGCCAGCAGCCCGGGACTAGCGGGGCAAAGCACAGATACGCAGTATTTT.

The chain couples TRBV9 to TRBJ1-1; D possibly corresponds to TRBD1 (5 bases). CDR1 and CDR2 from the germline V gene are SGDLS and YYNGEE. V was cut by 3 bases and J by 4 bases, with 16 bases left in between. The CDR3 extends over 15 amino acids. The CDR3 protein is CASSATQGGGTEAFF. DNA of the CDR3: TGTGCCAGCAGCGCAACTCAGGGTGGAGGCACTGAAGCTTTCTTT. The full variable domain, with the rest looked up from reference TRBV9 and TRBJ1-1, is DSGVTQTPKHLITATGQRVTLRCSPRSGDLSVYWYQQSLDQGLQFLIQYYNGEERAKGNILERFSAQQFPDLHSELNLSSLELGDSALYFCASSATQGGGTEAFFGQGTRLTVV.

This clone came up a few times. CDR3 in amino acids: CASSLDGGLRNTIYF. CDR3 nucleotide sequence: TGTGCCAGCAGCTTAGATGGGGGTTTAAGAAACACCATATATTTT. This chain links TRBV7-2 with TRBJ1-3; a weak D match, TRBD1 (5 bases). The CDR3 runs to 15 residues. V was cut by 1 base and J by 5 bases, with 12 bases left in between. From germline, CDR1 is SGHTA and CDR2 FQGNSA.

This clone was seen a single time. This chain uses TRBV9 with TRBJ2-1; TRBD1 might be the D (6 bases). Germline V gives CDR1 SGDLS, CDR2 YYNGEE. Deletions cut 0 bases from V and 10 bases from J, with 26 bases between. The CDR3 has 18 residues. The DNA of the CDR3 is TGTGCCAGCAGCGTAGGGGGAGCCATGACAGGCACCCCCTACGAGCAGTTCTTC. This gives the protein CASSVGGAMTGTPYEQFF. The full variable domain, in which reference TRBV9 and TRBJ2-1 provide the parts outside the CDR3, is DSGVTQTPKHLITATGQRVTLRCSPRSGDLSVYWYQQSLDQGLQFLIQYYNGEERAKGNILERFSAQQFPDLHSELNLSSLELGDSALYFCASSVGGAMTGTPYEQFFGPGTRLTVL.

About this clone itself: At one boundary the junction diverges from the germline segment, which might be a read error. J is TRBJ2-7 and V is TRBV5-4, with 13 bases that match TRBD2. The CDR3 runs 14 residues. Germline V CDR1 and CDR2: SGHNT, YYREEE (reference sequence). CDR3: CASSSGLAGTPTSF. The CDR3 nucleotides read TGTGCCAGCAGCTCGGGACTAGCGGGGACCCCAACCTCCTTC.